One sample yielded the 22 T cell receptor beta chains listed below, sequenced in a study of T cells in Graves' hyperthyroidism and ophthalmopathy. From RNA transcripts, TCR beta CDR3 regions were amplified. An initial round of RT-PCR targeting the TCR CDR3 relied on the HTBI primer set. TCRdb reprocessed the multiplex PCR reads with MiXCR, giving one entry per CDR3 protein. Of 300,000 to 400,000 distinct CDR3 sequences listed, approximately 14% are singletons. The sequencing sample was made of blood. The receptors here all came from a woman in her 30s with Graves' ophthalmopathy.

About this clonotype: This CDR3 is missing its conserved last phenylalanine or tryptophan, likely due to a read error. This chain joins TRBV19 and TRBJ2-5, with a tentative D call TRBD1 (6 bases). The ends were cut back, 4 bases at V and 1 base at J, with 13 bases in the middle. Germline V gene sequence: CDR1 LNHDA, CDR2 SQIVND (reference sequence). The CDR3 is made up of 15 amino acids. CDR3 residues: CASSRTESLQETQYS. Here the CDR3 DNA reads TGTGCCAGTAGTAGGACAGAAAGTCTCCAAGAGACCCAGTACTCC.

This chain uses TRBV28 with TRBJ2-1, with TRBD2 identical over 7 bases. Unmatched junction bases numbered 11, after V lost 8 bases and J lost 4 bases. The germline V gene encodes CDR1 MDHEN and CDR2 SYDVKM. The CDR3 sequence is 15 residues long. The CDR3 sequence: CASRWEGSDYNEQFF. The CDR3 nucleotides read TGTGCCAGCCGTTGGGAGGGCTCTGATTACAATGAGCAGTTCTTC.

A remark on this clonotype: This could be a read error, since a much larger clone is one nucleotide away. The chain uses TRBV28 and TRBJ1-1; D remains unclear. V dropped 6 bases and J dropped 14 bases, with 22 bases sitting between them. CDR1 is MDHEN, CDR2 SYDVKM, per germline. This CDR3 has 13 residues. DNA for the CDR3: TGTGCCAGCAGGCCAGGAAGGGCGGTGGAGGAATTCTTT. It yields the protein CASRPGRAVEEFF.

In its sample, this clonotype was seen a few times. The rearrangement joins TRBV4-2 to TRBJ2-2; 11 nucleotides agree with TRBD1. The germline CDR1 and CDR2 sequences are LGHNA and YNFKEQ. CDR3 length: 15 amino acids. The trim removed 5 bases at V and 5 bases at J, leaving 4 bases unmatched. CDR3 nucleotide sequence: TGTGCCAGCAGCGGACAGGGGGCGCGTACCGGGGAGCTGTTTTTT. Translated, it gives CASSGQGARTGELFF.

The rearrangement uses TRBV5-1 and TRBJ1-2; no clear D. Deletions cut 1 base from V and 1 base from J, with 8 bases between. The CDR3 has 14 amino acids. The germline V gene encodes CDR1 SGHRS and CDR2 YFSETQ. The CDR3 nucleotides read TGCGCCAGCAGCTTGACCCAGCTTAACTATGGCTACACCTTC. Its protein is CASSLTQLNYGYTF.

There are many counts of this clonotype. The gene calls are TRBV18 and TRBJ2-1; D perhaps matches TRBD2 (6 bases). In germline, CDR1 is KGHSH, CDR2 LQKENI. The CDR3 is 14 residues long. V dropped 4 bases and J dropped 9 bases, with 16 bases sitting between them. The CDR3, as DNA: TGTGCCAGCTCACTGTACCCATCCGGGGGTGAGCAGTTCTTC. This codes for CASSLYPSGGEQFF.

This clonotype was seen many times. This chain connects TRBV7-2 to TRBJ1-2; D is possibly TRBD1 (6 bases). The V gene lost 1 base and the J gene lost 0 bases, with 12 bases spanning the gap. Germline lookup yields CDR1 SGHTA and CDR2 FQGNSA. The CDR3 contains 16 residues. The CDR3 nucleotides read TGTGCCAGCAGCTTAGGACCTACAGGGTCTAACTATGGCTACACCTTC. As protein: CASSLGPTGSNYGYTF.

This clonotype showed up many times. In DNA form, the CDR3 reads TGCAGTGCCTGGACCGGGACAGTAGAATCTGTGCAGTACTTC. Translation gives CSAWTGTVESVQYF. This sequence joins TRBV20-1 and TRBJ2-7; 7 nucleotides match TRBD1. Trimming at V came to 6 bases and at J to 9 bases, leaving 17 bases not matched to a gene. This CDR3 contains 14 residues. Germline CDR1 DFQATT, CDR2 SNEGSKA (reference sequence).

The table lists this clonotype with many counts. The CDR3 protein is CATAEAGFTDTQYF. CDR3 in DNA: TGTGCCACCGCGGAGGCGGGGTTCACAGATACGCAGTATTTT. This chain links TRBV2 with TRBJ2-3; possible D gene TRBD2, 6 bases. Per the germline V gene, CDR1 is SNHLY and CDR2 is FYNNEI. CDR3 length: 14 amino acids. Trimming cost V 10 bases and J 2 bases, with 16 bases left between them.

This clonotype is medium-sized in the sample. CDR3 nucleotide sequence: TGTGCCTGGAGTGTCTCGGTCGATGAGCAGTTCTTC. Its protein product is CAWSVSVDEQFF. The chain uses TRBV30 and TRBJ2-1; D unclear. Germline V gene data show CDR1 as GTSNPN and CDR2 as SVGIG (reference sequence). Trimming removed 0 bases from V and 8 bases from J, with 8 bases in between. This CDR3 has 12 residues.

J is TRBJ1-6 and V is TRBV15; D is ambiguous. Germline lookup yields CDR1 LNHNV and CDR2 YYDKDF (reference sequence). Trimming took off 4 bases at V and 14 bases at J, with 18 bases between the two ends. The CDR3 contains 14 residues. CDR3 bases: TGTGCCACCAGCATCCTAGGGTCCGCGTCAGCCCTCCACTTT. It encodes CATSILGSASALHF.

This clonotype has a count of ten or more. The chain joins TRBV6-1 to TRBJ2-7; 8 bases are a match to TRBD1. The V segment lost 2 bases and the J segment 1 base; nucleotides outside the gene matches: 16. CDR1 and CDR2 (germline): MNHNS, SASEGT. The CDR3 contains 19 residues. In nucleotides, the CDR3 is TGTGCCAGCAGTGAACTACGAGACCGCGACAGGGGAGTTTCCTACGAGCAGTACTTC. Protein sequence: CASSELRDRDRGVSYEQYF.

This clonotype was seen at least ten times. The CDR3 region has the DNA TGTGCCAGCAGCTGGGGCTTGTTATCAGATACGCAGTATTTT. Protein product: CASSWGLLSDTQYF. The rearrangement joins TRBV7-3 to TRBJ2-3, with TRBD1 as a possible D gene (5 bases). The CDR3 runs 14 residues. Germline assignment: CDR1 SGHTA and CDR2 FQGTGA. V was pared by 4 bases and J by 4 bases, with 12 bases between.

This clonotype was detected a few times. The V gene is TRBV4-2, the J gene TRBJ1-3; no reliable D call. This CDR3 spans 15 amino acids. Trimming left V 4 bases short and J 0 bases short, with 10 bases between. Germline V gives CDR1 LGHNA, CDR2 YNFKEQ. CDR3 sequence (DNA): TGTGCCAGCAGCCGTATCGACGCCTCTGGAAACACCATATATTTT. Translating gives CASSRIDASGNTIYF.

In its sample, this clonotype was seen many times. The chain uses TRBV16 and TRBJ1-2, with D possibly TRBD1 on 5 matching bases. Per germline, CDR1 KGHSY and CDR2 FQNENV. V was shortened by 4 bases and J by 2 bases, with 14 bases between the two germline ends. The CDR3 loop spans 15 amino acids. CDR3 nucleotides: TGTGCCAGCAGCCCATCGCAGGGCTTAAACTATGGCTACACCTTC. Protein product: CASSPSQGLNYGYTF.

This clonotype was detected many times. The J gene is TRBJ2-7, the V gene TRBV20-1; D possibly uses TRBD1 or TRBD2 (5 bases each). This CDR3 comprises 15 residues. Trimming took 0 bases from V and 3 from J, leaving 15 bases between them. Germline values: CDR1 DFQATT, CDR2 SNEGSKA (reference sequence). The CDR3 reads CSARDTGRGLYEQYF. CDR3 sequence (DNA): TGCAGTGCTAGAGATACAGGCAGAGGACTCTACGAGCAGTACTTC.

Only a few counts were recorded for this clonotype. This chain uses TRBV3-1 with TRBJ2-2, with 10 bases that match TRBD2. This CDR3 has 16 residues. Germline trimming cut 4 bases from V and 1 base from J; bases unmatched to any gene: 3. Germline V lookup: CDR1 LGHDT, CDR2 YNNKEL (reference sequence). CDR3 sequence reads: CASSPGLAVNTGELFF. CDR3 nucleotide sequence: TGTGCCAGCAGCCCCGGACTAGCGGTGAACACCGGGGAGCTGTTTTTT.

In its sample, this clonotype was seen many times. V and J are TRBV20-1 and TRBJ2-7; the match to TRBD1 covers 9 bases. Looked up from germline, CDR1 is DFQATT and CDR2 is SNEGSKA (reference sequence). With V trimmed by 2 bases and J by 3 bases, 8 bases remained unmatched. CDR3 size: 15 residues. The CDR3 bases are TGCAGTGCTAGACCCCCCCCGACAGGGGGCTACGAGCAGTACTTC. This translates into CSARPPPTGGYEQYF.

This clonotype was recorded many times. The chain has TRBV28 and TRBJ1-5; D uncertain. The CDR3 has 12 residues. Germline V gene lookup returns CDR1 MDHEN and CDR2 SYDVKM. V lost 8 bases, J lost 7 bases, and 12 bases lay in between. In DNA, the CDR3 is TGTGCCAGCCGTCGGGGAGCCCAGCCCCAGCATTTT. Amino acid sequence: CASRRGAQPQHF.

This clonotype was recorded a few times. The rearrangement uses TRBV4-2 and TRBJ2-1; 8 bases are a match to TRBD1. Germline assignment: CDR1 LGHNA and CDR2 YNFKEQ. CDR3 length equals 15 residues. Losses at the gene ends were 4 bases for V and 2 bases for J; bases not matched to a gene: 4. The CDR3 sequence is CASSPAGQAYNEQFF. CDR3 DNA sequence: TGTGCCAGCAGCCCCGCGGGACAGGCCTACAATGAGCAGTTCTTC.

This clonotype was picked up many times. The chain couples TRBV3-1 to TRBJ2-1, with D maybe TRBD1 (6 bases). CDR1 is LGHDT and CDR2 is YNNKEL in the germline V gene (reference sequence). CDR3 length: 11 amino acids. Trimming shortened V by 2 bases and J by 13 bases, and 9 bases separated the two germline ends. CDR3 bases: TGTGCCAGCAGCCAAAAGGGACATCAGTTCTTC. Protein sequence: CASSQKGHQFF.

This clonotype was detected many times. V usage is TRBV28 and J usage is TRBJ1-2, with 9 bases matching TRBD1. Per germline, CDR1 MDHEN and CDR2 SYDVKM. CDR3 length equals 14 residues. Germline trimming cut 3 bases from V and 8 bases from J; bases unmatched to any gene: 7. The CDR3 sequence: CASSFPGQGLGYTF. The CDR3 region has the DNA TGTGCCAGCAGTTTCCCCGGACAGGGGCTGGGCTACACCTTC.